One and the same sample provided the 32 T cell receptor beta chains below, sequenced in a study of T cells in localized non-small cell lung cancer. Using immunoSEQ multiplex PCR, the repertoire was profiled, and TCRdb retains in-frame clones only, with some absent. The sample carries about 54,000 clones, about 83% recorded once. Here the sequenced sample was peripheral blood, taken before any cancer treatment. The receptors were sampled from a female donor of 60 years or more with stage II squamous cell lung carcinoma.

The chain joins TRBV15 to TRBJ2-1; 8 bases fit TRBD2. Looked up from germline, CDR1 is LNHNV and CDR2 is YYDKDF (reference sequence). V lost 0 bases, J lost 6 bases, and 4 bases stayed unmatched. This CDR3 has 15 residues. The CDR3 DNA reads TGTGCCACCAGCAGAGACCGGGGGGGCTCCAATGAGCAGTTCTTC. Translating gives CATSRDRGGSNEQFF. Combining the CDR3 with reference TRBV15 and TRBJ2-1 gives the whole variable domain DAMVIQNPRYQVTQFGKPVTLSCSQTLNHNVMYWYQQKSSQAPKLLFHYYDKDFNNEADTPDNFQSRRPNTSFCFLDIRSPGLGDTAMYLCATSRDRGGSNEQFFGPGTRLTVL.

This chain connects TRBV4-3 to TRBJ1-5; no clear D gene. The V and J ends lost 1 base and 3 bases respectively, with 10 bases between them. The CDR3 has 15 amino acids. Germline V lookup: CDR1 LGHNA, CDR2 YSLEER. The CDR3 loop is CASSQGLADNQPQHF. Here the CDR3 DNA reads TGCGCCAGCAGCCAAGGTCTCGCCGACAATCAGCCCCAGCATTTT.

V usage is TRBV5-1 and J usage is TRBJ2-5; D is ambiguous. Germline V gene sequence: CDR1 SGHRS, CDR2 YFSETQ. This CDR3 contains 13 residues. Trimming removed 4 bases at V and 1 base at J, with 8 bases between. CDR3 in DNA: TGCGCCAGCAGCAGGACCCTCCAAGAGACCCAGTACTTC. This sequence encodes CASSRTLQETQYF.

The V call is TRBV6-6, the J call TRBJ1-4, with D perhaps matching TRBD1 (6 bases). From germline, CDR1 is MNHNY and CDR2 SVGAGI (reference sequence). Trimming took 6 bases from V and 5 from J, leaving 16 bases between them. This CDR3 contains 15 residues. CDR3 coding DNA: TGTGCCAGCAGCCCTACAGGGTCGGCAAATGAAAAACTGTTTTTT. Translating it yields CASSPTGSANEKLFF.

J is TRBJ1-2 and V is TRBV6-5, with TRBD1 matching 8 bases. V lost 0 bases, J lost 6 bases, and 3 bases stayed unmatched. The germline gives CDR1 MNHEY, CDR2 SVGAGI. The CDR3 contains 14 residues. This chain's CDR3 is CASSYSPDRDGYTF. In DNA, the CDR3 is TGTGCCAGCAGTTACTCCCCGGACAGGGATGGCTACACCTTC.

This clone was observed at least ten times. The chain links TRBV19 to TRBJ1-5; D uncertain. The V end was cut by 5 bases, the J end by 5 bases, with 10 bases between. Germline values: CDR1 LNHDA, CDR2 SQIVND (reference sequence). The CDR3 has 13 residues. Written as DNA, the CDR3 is TGTGCCAGTAGTGCCGCCGGGTATCAGCCCCAGCATTTT. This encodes CASSAAGYQPQHF.

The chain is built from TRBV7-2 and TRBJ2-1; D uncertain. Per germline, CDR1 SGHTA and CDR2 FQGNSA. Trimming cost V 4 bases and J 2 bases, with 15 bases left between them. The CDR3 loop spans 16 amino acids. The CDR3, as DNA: TGTGCCAGCAGCTCTCCGACGGACCCTGCCTACAATGAGCAGTTCTTC. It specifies CASSSPTDPAYNEQFF. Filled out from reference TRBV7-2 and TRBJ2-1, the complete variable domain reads GAGVSQSPSNKVTEKGKDVELRCDPISGHTALYWYRQSLGQGLEFLIYFQGNSAPDKSGLPSDRFSAERTGGSVSTLTIQRTQQEDSAVYLCASSSPTDPAYNEQFFGPGTRLTVL.

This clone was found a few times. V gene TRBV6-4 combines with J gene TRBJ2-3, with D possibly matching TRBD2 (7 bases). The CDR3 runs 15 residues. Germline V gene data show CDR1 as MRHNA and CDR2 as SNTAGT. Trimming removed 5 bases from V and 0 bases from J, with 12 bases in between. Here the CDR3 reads CASSKEGGSTDTQYF. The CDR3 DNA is TGTGCCAGCAGTAAAGAGGGGGGGAGCACAGATACGCAGTATTTT.

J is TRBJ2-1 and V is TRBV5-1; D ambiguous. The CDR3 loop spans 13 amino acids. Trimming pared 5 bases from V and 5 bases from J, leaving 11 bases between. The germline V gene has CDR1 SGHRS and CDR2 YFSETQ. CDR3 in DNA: TGCGCCAGCAGGTACGACCCGAACAATGAGCAGTTCTTC. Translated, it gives CASRYDPNNEQFF.

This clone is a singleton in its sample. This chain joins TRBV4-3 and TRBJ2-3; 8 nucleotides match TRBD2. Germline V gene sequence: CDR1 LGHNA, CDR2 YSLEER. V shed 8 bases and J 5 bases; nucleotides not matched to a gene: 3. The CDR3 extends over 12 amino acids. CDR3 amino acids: CASSRGGDTQYF. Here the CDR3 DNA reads TGCGCCAGCTCACGGGGGGGAGATACGCAGTATTTT.

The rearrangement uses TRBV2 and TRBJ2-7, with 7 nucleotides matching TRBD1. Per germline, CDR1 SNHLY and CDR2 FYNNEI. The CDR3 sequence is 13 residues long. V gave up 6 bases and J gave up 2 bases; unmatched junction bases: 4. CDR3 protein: CASSPDRTYEQYF. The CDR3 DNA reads TGTGCCAGCAGCCCGGACAGGACCTACGAGCAGTACTTC.

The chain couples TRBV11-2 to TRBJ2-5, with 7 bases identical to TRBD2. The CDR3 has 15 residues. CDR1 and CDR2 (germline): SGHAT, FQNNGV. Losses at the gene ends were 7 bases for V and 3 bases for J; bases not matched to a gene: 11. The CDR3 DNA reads TGTGCCAGCACCTCTGGGACTATGGTCAAAGAGACCCAGTACTTC. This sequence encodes CASTSGTMVKETQYF.

The CDR3 DNA sequence: TGTGCCAGCAGCTTGGCCGACTCCCCGACAGCTTTCTTT. The encoded protein is CASSLADSPTAFF. The chain employs TRBV5-4 and TRBJ1-1; no clear D gene. Trimming cost V 0 bases and J 10 bases, with 13 bases left between them. This CDR3 region has 13 residues. The germline V gene encodes CDR1 SGHNT and CDR2 YYREEE (reference sequence).

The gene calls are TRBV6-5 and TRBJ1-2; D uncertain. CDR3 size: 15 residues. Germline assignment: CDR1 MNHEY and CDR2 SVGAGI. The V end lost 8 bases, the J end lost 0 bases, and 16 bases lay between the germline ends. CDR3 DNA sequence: TGTGCCAGCGTGTTAGGCAGAGGCCCTAACTATGGCTACACCTTC. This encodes CASVLGRGPNYGYTF.

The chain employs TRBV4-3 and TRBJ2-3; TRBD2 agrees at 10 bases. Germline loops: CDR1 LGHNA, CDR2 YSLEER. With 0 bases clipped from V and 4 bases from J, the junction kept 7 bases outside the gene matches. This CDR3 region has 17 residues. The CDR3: CASSQEPAGGQSDTQYF. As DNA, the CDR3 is TGCGCCAGCAGCCAAGAACCAGCGGGGGGGCAATCAGATACGCAGTATTTT.

The CDR3 region has the DNA TGTGCCAGCAGCTCCGCGGCGGACAGGCAGGGCTACGAGCAGTACTTC. Its translation: CASSSAADRQGYEQYF. The V gene is TRBV7-2, the J gene TRBJ2-7; TRBD1 matches 7 bases. Germline V lookup: CDR1 SGHTA, CDR2 FQGNSA. V shed 4 bases and J 3 bases; nucleotides not matched to a gene: 12. The CDR3 spans 16 residues.

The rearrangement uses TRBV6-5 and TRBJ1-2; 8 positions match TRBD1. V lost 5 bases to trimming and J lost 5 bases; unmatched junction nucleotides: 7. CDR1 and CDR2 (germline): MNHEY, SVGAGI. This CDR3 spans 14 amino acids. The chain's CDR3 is CASSPRGQQYGYTF. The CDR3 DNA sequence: TGTGCCAGCAGTCCCAGGGGGCAACAATATGGCTACACCTTC.

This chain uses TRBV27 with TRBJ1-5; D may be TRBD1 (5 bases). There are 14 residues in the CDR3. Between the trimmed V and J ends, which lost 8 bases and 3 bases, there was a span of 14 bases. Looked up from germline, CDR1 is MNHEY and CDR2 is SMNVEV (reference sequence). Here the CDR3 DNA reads TGTGCCAGCTCCACAGGAGGTTCCAATCAGCCCCAGCATTTT. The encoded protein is CASSTGGSNQPQHF.

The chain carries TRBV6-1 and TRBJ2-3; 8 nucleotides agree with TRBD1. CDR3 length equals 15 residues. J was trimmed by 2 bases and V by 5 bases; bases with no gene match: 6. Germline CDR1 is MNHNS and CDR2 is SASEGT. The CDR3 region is CASSPDRGPTDTQYF. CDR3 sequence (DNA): TGTGCCAGCAGTCCAGACAGGGGCCCCACAGATACGCAGTATTTT.

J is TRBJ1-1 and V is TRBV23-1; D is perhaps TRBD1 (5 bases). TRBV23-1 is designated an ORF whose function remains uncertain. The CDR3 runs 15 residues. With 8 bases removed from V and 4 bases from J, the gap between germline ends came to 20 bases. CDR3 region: CASVSPTRGVTEAFF. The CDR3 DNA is TGCGCCAGCGTATCACCTACGCGAGGGGTCACTGAAGCTTTCTTT.

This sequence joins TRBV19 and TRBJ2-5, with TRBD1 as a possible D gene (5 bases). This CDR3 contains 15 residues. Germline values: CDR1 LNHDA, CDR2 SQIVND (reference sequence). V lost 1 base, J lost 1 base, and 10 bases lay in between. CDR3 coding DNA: TGTGCCAGTAGTATAGGCGGCAGGGTCCAAGAGACCCAGTACTTC. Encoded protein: CASSIGGRVQETQYF.

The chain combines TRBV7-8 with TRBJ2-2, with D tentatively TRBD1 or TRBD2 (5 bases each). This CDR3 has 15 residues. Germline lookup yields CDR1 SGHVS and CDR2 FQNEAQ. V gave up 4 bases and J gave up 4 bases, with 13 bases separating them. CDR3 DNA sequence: TGTGCCAGCAGCTCCCGAGGGGCCGGCACCGGGGAGCTGTTTTTT. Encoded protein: CASSSRGAGTGELFF. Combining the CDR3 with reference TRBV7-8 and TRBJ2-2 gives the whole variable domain GAGVSQSPRYKVAKRGQDVALRCDPISGHVSLFWYQQALGQGPEFLTYFQNEAQLDKSGLPSDRFFAERPEGSVSTLKIQRTQQEDSAVYLCASSSRGAGTGELFFGEGSRLTVL.

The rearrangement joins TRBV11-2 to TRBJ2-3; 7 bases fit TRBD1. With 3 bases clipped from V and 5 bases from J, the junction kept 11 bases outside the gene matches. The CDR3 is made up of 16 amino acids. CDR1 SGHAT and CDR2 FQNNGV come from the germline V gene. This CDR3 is CASSFQAPRQGDTQYF. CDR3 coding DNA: TGTGCCAGCAGCTTTCAAGCTCCCCGACAGGGAGATACGCAGTATTTT.

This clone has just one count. The CDR3 DNA is TGTGCCAGCAGCCCCGCGGGAGGGGAGAAGAACACTGAAGCTTTCTTT. This encodes CASSPAGGEKNTEAFF. The chain uses TRBV6-6 and TRBJ1-1; maybe TRBD1 (5 bases). This CDR3 is built from 16 residues. CDR1 and CDR2 (germline): MNHNY, SVGAGI (reference sequence). Between the trimmed V and J ends, which lost 6 bases and 1 base, there was a span of 18 bases.

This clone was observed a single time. CDR3 sequence reads: CASSELPTDTQYF. The CDR3 DNA follows: TGTGCCAGCAGTGAACTCCCGACAGATACGCAGTATTTT. V gene TRBV2 combines with J gene TRBJ2-3; no reliable D call. This CDR3 is 13 amino acids long. Germline-derived CDR1 and CDR2 are SNHLY and FYNNEI. V was clipped by 2 bases and J by 3 bases, with 6 bases between them.

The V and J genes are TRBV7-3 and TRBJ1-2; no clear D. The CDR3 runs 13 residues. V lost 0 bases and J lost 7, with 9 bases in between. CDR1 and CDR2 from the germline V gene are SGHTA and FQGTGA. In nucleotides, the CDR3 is TGTGCCAGCAGCTTAACGGGCGGGATTGGCTACACCTTC. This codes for CASSLTGGIGYTF.

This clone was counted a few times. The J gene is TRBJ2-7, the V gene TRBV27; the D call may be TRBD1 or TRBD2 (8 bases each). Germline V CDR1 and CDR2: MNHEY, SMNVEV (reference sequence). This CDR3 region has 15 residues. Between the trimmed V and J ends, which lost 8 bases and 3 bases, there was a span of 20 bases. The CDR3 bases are TGTGCCAGCGGGACTAGGACAGGGTATGACTACGAGCAGTACTTC. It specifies CASGTRTGYDYEQYF.

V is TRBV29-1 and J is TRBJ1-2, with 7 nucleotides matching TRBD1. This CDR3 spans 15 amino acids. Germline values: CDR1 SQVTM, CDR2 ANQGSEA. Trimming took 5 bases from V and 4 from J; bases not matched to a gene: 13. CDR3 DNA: TGCAGCGTTCCGGCAGGGGGGGGTTTGAGCTATGGCTACACCTTC. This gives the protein CSVPAGGGLSYGYTF.

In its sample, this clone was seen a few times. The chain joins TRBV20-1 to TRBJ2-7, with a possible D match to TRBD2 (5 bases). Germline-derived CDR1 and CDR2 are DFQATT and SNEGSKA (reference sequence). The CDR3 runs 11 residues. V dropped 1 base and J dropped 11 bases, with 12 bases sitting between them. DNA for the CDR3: TGCAGTGCTAGAGCCCGGCAGGAGGAGTACTTC. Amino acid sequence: CSARARQEEYF.

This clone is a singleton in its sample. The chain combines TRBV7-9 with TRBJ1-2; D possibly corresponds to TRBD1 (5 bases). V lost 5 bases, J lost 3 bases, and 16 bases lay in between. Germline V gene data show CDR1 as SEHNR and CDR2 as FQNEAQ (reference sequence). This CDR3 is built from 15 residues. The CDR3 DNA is TGTGCCAGCAGCCCCGGACATGCAATGGACTATGGCTACACCTTC. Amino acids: CASSPGHAMDYGYTF.

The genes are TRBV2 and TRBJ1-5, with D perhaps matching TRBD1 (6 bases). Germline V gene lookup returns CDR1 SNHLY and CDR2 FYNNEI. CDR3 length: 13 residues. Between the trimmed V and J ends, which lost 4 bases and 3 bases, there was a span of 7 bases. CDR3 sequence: CASSGGPNQPQHF. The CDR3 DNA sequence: TGTGCCAGCAGTGGGGGGCCCAATCAGCCCCAGCATTTT. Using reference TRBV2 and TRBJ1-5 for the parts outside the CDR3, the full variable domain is EPEVTQTPSHQVTQMGQEVILRCVPISNHLYFYWYRQILGQKVEFLVSFYNNEISEKSEIFDDQFSVERPDGSNFTLKIRSTKLEDSAMYFCASSGGPNQPQHFGDGTRLSIL.

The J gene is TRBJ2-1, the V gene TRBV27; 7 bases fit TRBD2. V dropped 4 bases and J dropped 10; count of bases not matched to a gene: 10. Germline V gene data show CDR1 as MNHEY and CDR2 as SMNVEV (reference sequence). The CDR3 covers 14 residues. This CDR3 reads CASSSGALRGEQFF. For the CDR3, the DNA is TGTGCCAGCAGTTCCGGGGCCCTGCGGGGGGAGCAGTTCTTC.